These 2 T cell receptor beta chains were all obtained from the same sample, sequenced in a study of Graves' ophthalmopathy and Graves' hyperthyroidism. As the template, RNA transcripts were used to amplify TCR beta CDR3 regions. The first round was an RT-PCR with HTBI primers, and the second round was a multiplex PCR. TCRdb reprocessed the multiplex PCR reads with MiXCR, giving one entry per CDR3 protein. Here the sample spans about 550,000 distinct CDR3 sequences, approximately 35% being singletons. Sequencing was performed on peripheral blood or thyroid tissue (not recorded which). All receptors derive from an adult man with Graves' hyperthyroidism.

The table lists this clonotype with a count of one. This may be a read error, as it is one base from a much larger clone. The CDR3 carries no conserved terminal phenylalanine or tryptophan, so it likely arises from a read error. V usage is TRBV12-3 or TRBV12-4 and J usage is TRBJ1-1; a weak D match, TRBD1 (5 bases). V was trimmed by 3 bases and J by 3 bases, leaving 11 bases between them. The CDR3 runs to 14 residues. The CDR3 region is CASSFRAWDTEAFL. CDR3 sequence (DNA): TGTGCCAGCAGTTTCAGGGCATGGGACACTGAAGCTTTCCTT.

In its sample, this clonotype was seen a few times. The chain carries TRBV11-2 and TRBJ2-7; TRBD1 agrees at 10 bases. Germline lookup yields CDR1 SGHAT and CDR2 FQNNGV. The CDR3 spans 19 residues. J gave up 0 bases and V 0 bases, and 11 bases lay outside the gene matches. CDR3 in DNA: TGTGCCAGCAGCTTAGATAACCCGCCGGGACAGGGGTTCTCCTACGAGCAGTACTTC. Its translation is CASSLDNPPGQGFSYEQYF.